This TCR beta chain was recovered during a study of vaccination and CD4 T cells after COVID-19. V was clipped by 3 bases and J by 10 bases, with 13 bases between them. The CDR3 consists of 14 residues. Germline assignment: CDR1 MDHEN and CDR2 SYDVKM. Sequencing of DNA taken from cultured CD4+ T cells relied on the Oncomine TCR Beta short-read assay. From CD4+ T cells that had been cultured, genomic DNA was extracted. TCRdb re-called the PCR reads through MiXCR, storing one row per CDR3 protein. Among roughly 11,000 distinct CDR3 sequences listed, over 70% were seen once. This clonotype appeared a few times. Its antigen is unknown. Specified treatment: roughly 11-day PBMC culture with coronavirus spike peptide pools or control peptides (ViraFEST assay).

The chain couples TRBV28 to TRBJ1-6; the D is unclear. The clonotype was recovered from a human donor who had recovered from COVID-19. Sequenced sample: CD4+ T cells from blood, cultured in vitro. CDR3 amino acids: CASSLGFEGSPLHF. The CDR3 DNA follows: TGTGCCAGCAGTTTGGGATTTGAGGGATCACCCCTCCACTTT.